This T cell receptor (beta chain) stems from a study of identical twins (dated by TCRdb to about 2016). Broadly, across the study: TCR alpha and beta repertoires from monozygotic twins, unrelated adults of various ages and cord blood were deep-sequenced to test whether fetal clonotypes persist. Replicate twin experiments were performed at different times using different library preparation protocols to rule out contamination.

For CDR1 and CDR2, the germline V gene lists SQVTM and ANQGSEA. The V end gives up 4 bases and the J end 4 bases, leaving 5 bases in the junction not matched to a gene. Its CDR3 holds 14 amino acids, cysteine through phenylalanine. Of all the DNA, just the CDR3 is kept, 42 bases in frame from base 1. Library preparation used 5' RACE. Instrument used: Illumina HiSeq 2000. Template switching introduced a universal primer binding site; the final cDNA contained a unique molecular identifier, enabling accurate counting of TCR cDNA molecules. Specific primers in the conserved constant-segment region were used to synthesize first-strand cDNA for TCR alpha and beta chains. To control for contamination, every cDNA library was double barcoded, receiving both a SMART-Mk sample barcode and Illumina barcodes. TruSeq adapter sequences along with Illumina sample barcodes were introduced in two successive PCR steps. TCR alpha and beta cDNA libraries were sequenced on the Illumina HiSeq platform with custom primers. The published analysis was carried out like this. Unique molecular identifiers were extracted from raw reads with MiGEC, and CDR3 positions were determined with MiXCR. Recombination models were inferred per individual with the repgenHMM and IGoR tools using an EM algorithm. Shared clonotype analysis was performed with the tcR package in R, normalizing sharing by the product of cloneset sizes. To study raw recombination without the effects of thymic and clonal selection, out-of-frame nonproductive sequences were analyzed. TCRdb itself trimmed the public reads at Q25 with fastp, ran MiXCR and retained productive beta chains. Records with the same CDR3 protein are collapsed into one entry carrying the most frequent genes and DNA. None of the V and J calls come from the authors' own analysis; TCRdb made them. The sample table records around 1.7 million distinct CDR3 sequences; 32% of these occur just once. The ten biggest clones cover 0.27% of the sample.

The full study reports these points: Abundant cord blood beta clonotypes had fewer insertions, young adult naive repertoires showed a similar but weaker trend, and memory repertoires showed no such trend. In monozygotic twins, out-of-frame TCR alpha sharing was systematically underestimated by recombination models, although the models agreed with sharing between unrelated individuals. In beta out-of-frame sequences, excess twin sharing was weaker, because having fewer shared sequences lowered the signal-to-noise ratio. Because the same donors could not be followed over many years, conclusions were based on cross-sectional statistical analysis. Zero-insertion analyses could be partly confounded by invariant T cells such as MAIT and iNKT, although diverse VJ usage argued against such confounding for most clonotypes. Out-of-frame TCR alpha sequences shared between twins showed an excess of low generation-probability sequences compared with coincidental sharing between unrelated individuals.

Only healthy Caucasian donors were included. This clonotype was observed a handful of times. Its antigen remains unidentified. There are no base qualities to consult, and no much larger clone falls within one base. The receptor was derived from a newborn girl in good health. The sequencing sample was made of cord blood. The sequence is built from TRBV29-1 and TRBJ1-2; the junction holds 11 bases that match TRBD1. The bases are TGCAGCGTTGCGGGACAGGGGGGATCCTATGGCTACACCTTC. This yields the protein CSVAGQGGSYGYTF.